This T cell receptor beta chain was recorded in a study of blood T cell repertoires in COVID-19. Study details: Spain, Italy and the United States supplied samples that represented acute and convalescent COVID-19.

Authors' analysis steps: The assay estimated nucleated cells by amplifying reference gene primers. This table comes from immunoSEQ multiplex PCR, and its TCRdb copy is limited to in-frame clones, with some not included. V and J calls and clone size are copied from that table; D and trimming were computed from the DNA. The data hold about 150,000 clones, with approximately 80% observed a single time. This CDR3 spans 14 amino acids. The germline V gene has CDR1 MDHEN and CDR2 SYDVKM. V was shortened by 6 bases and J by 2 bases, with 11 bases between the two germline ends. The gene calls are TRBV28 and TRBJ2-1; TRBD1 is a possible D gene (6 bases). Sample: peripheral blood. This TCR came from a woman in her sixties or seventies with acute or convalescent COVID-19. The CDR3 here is CASRGTGPYNEQFF. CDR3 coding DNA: TGTGCCAGCAGAGGAACAGGGCCCTACAATGAGCAGTTCTTC.